Sequencing of this T cell receptor (beta chain) was carried out in a study of T cells after yellow fever vaccination. Researchers made TCR cDNA using 5'RACE template switching, and this step added a universal primer site and UMIs. TCRdb fed the 5' RACE reads into MiXCR, producing one record per CDR3 protein. The profile shows about 320,000 distinct CDR3 sequences, approximately 7% of them singletons. The length of the CDR3 is 13 residues. The V end lost 1 base, the J end lost 5 bases, and 9 bases lay between the germline ends. Germline-derived CDR1 and CDR2 are SGHAT and FQNNGV. This clonotype has more than one count but fewer than ten.

J is TRBJ2-7 and V is TRBV11-2; D is unclear. Source: PBMCs, taken 45 days after the first yellow fever vaccination. The sequence was obtained from a man aged 18 to 35 who received the YFV17D yellow fever vaccine. The CDR3 protein is CASSLAPVDEQYV. As DNA, the CDR3 is TGTGCCAGCAGCTTAGCCCCTGTGGACGAGCAGTACGTC.